This is a list of T cell receptor beta chains from one sample in a study of blood T cell repertoires in COVID-19. Profiling relied on immunoSEQ multiplex PCR, and the TCRdb table lists in-frame clones only, not all of them. The sample holds 35,000 to 45,000 clones, around 90% seen once. Specimen: peripheral blood. The origin of the receptors is a human donor in a cohort sampled during active COVID-19. CDR3s include the opening cysteine and the closing phenylalanine or tryptophan. A D gene is named only where the DNA matches it firmly.

d_gene	v_gene	j_gene	CDR3aa
TRBD2	TRBV7-2	TRBJ2-5	CASSLGSGLALGAQYF
TRBD2	TRBV5-1	TRBJ2-2	CASSLVGSGVTGELFF
NA	TRBV3-1/TRBV3-2	TRBJ2-1	CASSHFTGTRNEQFF
TRBD2	TRBV30	TRBJ2-3	CAWSVTRGGPDTQYF
TRBD2	TRBV5-5	TRBJ2-3	CASSFRLAGGGTDTQYF
NA	TRBV3-1/TRBV3-2	TRBJ2-1	CASSQGGFSSYNEQFF
TRBD2	TRBV19	TRBJ2-3	CASSTSYGGSYGDTQYF
NA	TRBV7-9	TRBJ1-2	CASSPRTSGYTF
NA	TRBV6-5	TRBJ1-2	CASSTGYNYGYTF
NA	TRBV7-6	TRBJ2-5	CASSSAAGTRETQYF
NA	TRBV29-1	TRBJ2-2	CSVHRGGANTGELFF
TRBD2	TRBV19	TRBJ2-2	CASRGGGKALRTGELFF
TRBD2	TRBV7-7	TRBJ2-1	CASSSQLAGVGNEQFF
TRBD1	TRBV6-1	TRBJ2-1	CASSWDRAGEQFF
NA	TRBV10-1	TRBJ1-1	CASSESDRENTEAFF
TRBD1	TRBV30	TRBJ1-1	CAWTGGRLTEAFF
TRBD1	TRBV18	TRBJ1-5	CASSPRGQGRGSNQPQHF
NA	TRBV7-2	TRBJ2-7	CASSFWGGGLYEQYF